This T cell receptor beta chain was retrieved from a study of cytomegalovirus exposure and HLA in healthy donors. About the study: One earlier analysis, a look at around 180 million T cells, found 117 million unique TCR beta sequences.

Trimming removed 0 bases from V and 1 base from J, with 13 bases in between. The CDR3 length is 17 residues. Comments on this clone: Its matching antigen is unknown.

Broader study findings: The study found most TCR sequences rare, yet found some public TCRs in many donors.

The PCR used 60 Vbeta and 13 Jbeta primers. The assay was immunoSEQ multiplex PCR, and TCRdb's table has in-frame clones only and misses some. The sample has approximately 170,000 clones; roughly 80% are singletons. Sample: PBMCs. The V gene is TRBV23-1, the J gene TRBJ2-4, with D possibly TRBD1 on 6 matching bases. TRBV23-1 has ORF status, its function being uncertain. This receptor was taken from a male donor in good health and CMV-seronegative. CDR3 DNA sequence: TGCGCCAGCAGTCAATCGATCCAGGGGCCGGCCAAAAACATTCAGTACTTC. This codes for CASSQSIQGPAKNIQYF.